These T cell receptor beta chains were read from a single sample in a study of T-cell reconstitution after alpha-beta-depleted transplantation in children. MiXCR, applied by TCRdb to the PCR reads, yields one record per CDR3 protein. The data hold a few hundred thousand distinct CDR3 sequences, with over 7% observed a single time. The sample in question was peripheral blood, obtained 360 days after TCRalphabeta/CD19-depleted stem cell transplant. Source of these receptors: a female patient between 2 and 15 years old who had a stem cell transplant for Fanconi anemia, so the T cells may come from the graft donor. CDR3s include the opening cysteine and the closing phenylalanine or tryptophan. D genes are given only for firm matches. Size values are once, few and many counts, or a class for expanded clones, and some rows have none.

cdr3_nt cdr3_aa j_call clone_size d_call v_call
TGTGCCAGCAGCATAATGACGAGGGAAAAACTGTTTTTT CASSIMTREKLFF TRBJ1-4 many NA TRBV7-9
TGTGCCACCAGGGCGTCGGGGGGCACTGAAGCTTTCTTT CATRASGGTEAFF TRBJ1-1 many NA TRBV24-1
TGTGCCAGCAGCCATAGCGGGGCCAACGTCCTGACTTTC CASSHSGANVLTF TRBJ2-6 many NA TRBV5-6
TGTGCCAGCAGCTTCGGACTGCAGAACACTGAAGCTTTCTTT CASSFGLQNTEAFF TRBJ1-1 NA NA TRBV9
TGTGCCAGTACCGGGACTAGAGAGACCCAGTACTTC CASTGTRETQYF TRBJ2-5 many TRBD2 TRBV18
TGTGCCAGCTCACCTTTCGGTCGGGGGTCCACAGATACGCAGTATTTT CASSPFGRGSTDTQYF TRBJ2-3 NA NA TRBV18
TGTGCCAGCAGCTTAGGGGGGACTAGCGGGGGGTGGGCCAAAAACATTCAGTACTTC CASSLGGTSGGWAKNIQYF TRBJ2-4 few TRBD2 TRBV11-2
TGTGCCAGCGACTTCACAGATACGCAGTATTTT CASDFTDTQYF TRBJ2-3 many NA TRBV6-1
TGTGCCAGCAGCCCAGGGACAGGCTTCGGGGAGCTGTTTTTT CASSPGTGFGELFF TRBJ2-2 many TRBD1 TRBV3-1
TGTGCCAGCAGCTTTCGGGGACTTAGCACAGATACGCAGTATTTT CASSFRGLSTDTQYF TRBJ2-3 few NA TRBV27
TGTGCCAGCAGTCCCGACCACCATAATCAGCCCCAGCATTTT CASSPDHHNQPQHF TRBJ1-5 many NA TRBV12-3/TRBV12-4
TGCGCCAGCAGCCAAGGGACTAGCGGGGGTGTTCATACGCAGTATTTT CASSQGTSGGVHTQYF TRBJ2-3 many TRBD2 TRBV4-3
TGTGCCAGCAGCTACCGGGAGGATCCTGCAACTAATGAAAAACTGTTTTTT CASSYREDPATNEKLFF TRBJ1-4 few NA TRBV7-2
TGTGCCAGCAGCCCTCATCTAATCCCCGGGGAGCTGTTTTTT CASSPHLIPGELFF TRBJ2-2 NA NA TRBV7-3
TGTGCCAGCTCACCTGCAGATCAGCAGCCCCAGCATTTT CASSPADQQPQHF TRBJ1-5 NA NA TRBV18
TGTGCCAGTAGTATCAGTCGACAGTACAATGAGCAGTTCTTC CASSISRQYNEQFF TRBJ2-1 NA NA TRBV19
TGCGCCAGCAGCCAGGCCGCAACCGTAACCAAAAACATTCAGTACTTC CASSQAATVTKNIQYF TRBJ2-4 few NA TRBV4-3
TGTGCCATCAGCCCCGGGACAGGGGGATTCACTGAAGCTTTCTTT CAISPGTGGFTEAFF TRBJ1-1 few TRBD1 TRBV10-3
TGTGCCAGCAGCTTGGTAGTAGTCAATGAGCAGTTCTTC CASSLVVVNEQFF TRBJ2-1 NA NA TRBV5-6
TGTGCCAGCAGTTACTCTAACGGCCACCCCGCAGATACGCAGTATTTT CASSYSNGHPADTQYF TRBJ2-3 NA NA TRBV6-5
TGCGCCAGCAGCATTCGGGGGGGCACAGATACGCAGTATTTT CASSIRGGTDTQYF TRBJ2-3 few TRBD2 TRBV5-1
TGTGCCAGCGGAAGGACAGGTACCCCTGAAGCTTTCTTT CASGRTGTPEAFF TRBJ1-1 many TRBD1 TRBV12-3/TRBV12-4